The clone carrying this TCR beta chain was counted only a few times. TCRdb recomputed calls from the RT-PCR reads with MiXCR, one row per CDR3 protein. The table has about 210,000 distinct CDR3 sequences, over 30% seen once; the top ten hold roughly 10%. This sample is drawn from a study of patients and donors after allogeneic stem cell transplantation. The CDR3 has 14 amino acids. Looked up from germline, CDR1 is MRHNA and CDR2 is SNTAGT. V lost 2 bases to trimming and J lost 5 bases; unmatched junction nucleotides: 5. The chain has TRBV6-4 and TRBJ1-1; 7 nucleotides align to TRBD1. The sequence came from a human donor who was either an allogeneic HSCT recipient or a stem cell or donor lymphocyte infusion donor (not recorded which). It is not recorded whose cells these are; they may come from a transplant donor. The sample taken for sequencing was blood, either unsorted or a sorted T cell fraction (not recorded which). The CDR3 protein is CASSDSPGGTEAFF. The CDR3 DNA reads TGTGCCAGCAGTGACAGCCCAGGGGGAACTGAAGCTTTCTTT.